The source of this T cell receptor beta chain is a study of cytomegalovirus exposure and HLA in healthy donors. Study context: The 95 to 150 validation repertoires used the same platform as the roughly 670 first-cohort repertoires, a later analysis reported.

The CDR3 has 15 residues. V was trimmed by 4 bases and J by 3 bases, leaving 13 bases between them. CDR1 is LNHDA, CDR2 SQIVND, per germline (reference sequence). A note on this clone: Its antigen remains unknown.

Findings and limits, study-wide: Among the CMV-associated chains, a few were confirmed in vitro as specific for CMV antigens. It was 150 to 200 TCR beta chains that were listed as cytomegalovirus-associated. The classifier reportedly diagnosed cytomegalovirus status with high specificity and sensitivity.

The method was immunoSEQ multiplex PCR; TCRdb's version includes in-frame clones alone and lacks a portion of them. The sample yields fewer than 150,000 clones, approximately 88% seen once. The TCR comes from a man aged 18 to 30 in good health and CMV-seronegative. The sample was PBMCs. The V and J genes are TRBV19 and TRBJ1-5; maybe TRBD1 (5 bases). The CDR3 spells CASSTLTVDNQPQHF. DNA for the CDR3: TGTGCCAGTAGTACCTTGACAGTGGACAATCAGCCCCAGCATTTT.